One and the same sample provided the 17 T cell receptor beta chains below, sequenced in a study of Graves' ophthalmopathy and Graves' hyperthyroidism. RNA transcripts were the template, and TCR beta CDR3 regions were amplified from them. The workflow started with a first-round RT-PCR run with HTBI primers and then moved on to a second-round multiplex PCR. Via MiXCR, TCRdb re-called the multiplex PCR reads, giving one row per CDR3 protein. The sample records over a million distinct CDR3 sequences, about 36% being singletons. The specimen was peripheral blood or thyroid tissue (not recorded which). These receptors came from an adult man with Graves' hyperthyroidism.

This clonotype came up many times. The gene calls are TRBV7-9 and TRBJ1-2; D call uncertain. The germline V gene encodes CDR1 SEHNR and CDR2 FQNEAQ (reference sequence). The CDR3 runs 12 residues. The V gene lost 6 bases and the J gene lost 3 bases, with 8 bases spanning the gap. The CDR3 loop is CASSSDHYGYTF. The CDR3 DNA follows: TGTGCCAGCAGTTCGGATCACTATGGCTACACCTTC.

This clonotype occurred many times. The chain carries TRBV7-9 and TRBJ2-7, with TRBD2 as a possible D gene (6 bases). The V gene's germline CDR1 is SEHNR and CDR2 FQNEAQ (reference sequence). The CDR3 runs to 14 residues. The ends were cut back, 7 bases at V and 1 base at J, with 14 bases in the middle. The CDR3 here is CASTPLGGSYEQYF. DNA of the CDR3: TGTGCCAGCACCCCCCTCGGAGGGTCCTACGAGCAGTACTTC. The complete variable domain, with remaining parts taken from reference TRBV7-9 and TRBJ2-7, reads DTGVSQNPRHKITKRGQNVTFRCDPISEHNRLYWYRQTLGQGPEFLTYFQNEAQLEKSRLLSDRFSAERPKGSFSTLEIQRTEQGDSAMYLCASTPLGGSYEQYFGPGTRLTVT.

Only one count was recorded for this clonotype. CDR3 sequence: CASSHKGTETQYF. The CDR3, as DNA: TGTGCCAGCAGCCATAAAGGGACAGAGACCCAGTACTTC. The rearrangement uses TRBV7-6 and TRBJ2-5; D could derive from TRBD1 or TRBD2 (5 bases each). Germline V gives CDR1 SGHVS, CDR2 FNYEAQ. V lost 5 bases to trimming and J lost 4 bases, with 11 bases between them. The CDR3 has 13 residues.

This clonotype was observed once. Being one base from a much bigger clone, this may be a read error. The chain recombines TRBV7-2 with TRBJ2-7, with a possible D match to TRBD2 (7 bases). This CDR3 comprises 17 residues. The V end was cut by 3 bases, the J end by 2 bases, with 20 bases between. CDR1 is SGHTA, CDR2 FQGNSA, per germline. The CDR3 spells CASSLGVGGTITYEQYF. The CDR3 DNA follows: TGTGCCAGCAGCTTGGGGGTGGGGGGGACAATTACCTACGAGCAGTACTTC.

Points on this clonotype: A single base separates this from a much larger clone, so it may be a read error. This chain uses TRBV5-1 with TRBJ2-7, with TRBD1 identical over 12 bases. CDR1 is SGHRS, CDR2 YFSETQ, per germline. This CDR3 comprises 19 residues. The CDR3 nucleotides read TGCGCCAGCAGCACTTCCGGGACAGGGGGCTCCCTCTCTAGATTGCAGCAGTGCTTC. Translation gives CASSTSGTGGSLSRLQQCF.

This clonotype has a count of ten or more. The chain combines TRBV7-2 with TRBJ1-2, with 7 nucleotides matching TRBD1. Unmatched junction bases numbered 5, after V lost 6 bases and J lost 4 bases. Per germline, CDR1 SGHTA and CDR2 FQGNSA. The CDR3 runs 13 residues. CDR3 loop: CASSWDSRYGYTF. The CDR3 coding sequence is TGTGCCAGCAGTTGGGACAGCCGCTATGGCTACACCTTC.

J is TRBJ1-1 and V is TRBV29-1; D gene unclear. In germline, CDR1 is SQVTM, CDR2 ANQGSEA. Trimming removed 4 bases at V and 0 bases at J, with 9 bases between. The CDR3 has 13 residues. The CDR3 nucleotides are TGCAGCGTTGTAGCGAACTTGAACACTGAAGCTTTCTTT. Residues: CSVVANLNTEAFF.

Details on this clonotype: One end of the junction varies from germline; a read error may be responsible. V and J are TRBV13 and TRBJ2-2; tentatively, D is TRBD2 (5 bases). CDR3 size: 13 residues. CDR1 and CDR2 (germline): PRHDT, FYEKMQ (reference sequence). CDR3 bases: TGTGCCAGCAGCCCCTCCCTAACCGGGGAGCTGCTTTTT. It encodes CASSPSLTGELLF. The entire variable domain, with the rest obtained from reference TRBV13 and TRBJ2-2, is as follows: AAGVIQSPRHLIKEKRETATLKCYPIPRHDTVYWYQQGPGQDPQFLISFYEKMQSDKGSIPDRFSAQQFSDYHSELNMSSLELGDSALYFCASSPSLTGELLFGEGSRLTVL.

The rearrangement joins TRBV7-2 to TRBJ1-5; 10 positions match TRBD1. The CDR3 is 12 amino acids. Per the germline V gene, CDR1 is SGHTA and CDR2 is FQGNSA. V gave up 6 bases and J gave up 15 bases; unmatched junction bases: 8. The CDR3 DNA reads TGTGCCAGCAGGTCTGGGACAGGGGTTTTGCATTTT. Protein product: CASRSGTGVLHF.

Comment on this clonotype: A much larger clone sits a single nucleotide away, making a read error possible. The V and J genes are TRBV24-1 and TRBJ2-2; weak D call: TRBD1 (6 bases). Germline CDR1 is KGHDR and CDR2 is SFDVKD. The CDR3 runs to 16 residues. Trimming took off 4 bases at V and 1 base at J, with 12 bases between the two ends. The CDR3 coding sequence is TGTGCCACCAGTGAACACCGGGACAAGAACACCGGGGAGCTGTTTTTT. Amino acids: CATSEHRDKNTGELFF.

This clonotype has ten or more counts. The chain recombines TRBV7-8 with TRBJ1-1; tentative D call: TRBD1 (6 bases). The germline V gene has CDR1 SGHVS and CDR2 FQNEAQ. The CDR3 totals 14 residues. Trimming took off 6 bases at V and 4 bases at J, with 15 bases between the two ends. This CDR3 is CASRPIYRATEAFF. The CDR3 nucleotides are TGTGCCAGCAGGCCAATCTACAGGGCCACTGAAGCTTTCTTT.

Regarding this clonotype: The junction and the germline gene differ at one end; a read error may be behind it. The chain couples TRBV10-3 to TRBJ2-5, with D possibly being TRBD2 (7 bases). The CDR3 covers 15 residues. Germline-derived CDR1 and CDR2 are ENHRY and SYGVKD. The CDR3 loop reads CASSSTGGAGETQYF. The DNA for the CDR3 is TGTGCCAGCAGTAGCACTGGGGGGGCCGGTGAGACCCAGTACTTC.

This clonotype was recorded a few times. The V call is TRBV7-3, the J call TRBJ1-1, with D tentatively TRBD1 (6 bases). Looked up from germline, CDR1 is SGHTA and CDR2 is FQGTGA. Trimming shortened V by 4 bases and J by 7 bases, and 16 bases separated the two germline ends. This CDR3 has 14 residues. This chain's CDR3 is CASSSEGGVSEAFF. CDR3 in DNA: TGTGCCAGCAGCTCGGAAGGGGGAGTTAGTGAAGCTTTCTTT.

At least ten counts were recorded for this clonotype. V is TRBV14 and J is TRBJ1-6, with D unresolved. Per germline, CDR1 SGHDN and CDR2 FVKESK. There are 14 residues in the CDR3. V lost 3 bases and J 10 bases, leaving 13 bases between the germline ends. CDR3 bases: TGTGCCAGCAGCCACGGGGTATTCGGGTCACCCCTCCACTTT. Encoded protein: CASSHGVFGSPLHF.

The chain links TRBV29-1 to TRBJ1-4; 8 bases are a match to TRBD1. The germline V gene has CDR1 SQVTM and CDR2 ANQGSEA. The V segment lost 8 bases and the J segment 8 bases; nucleotides outside the gene matches: 10. This CDR3 is 13 amino acids long. The CDR3 is CSLLGQGGEKLFF. CDR3 nucleotide sequence: TGCAGCTTACTAGGACAGGGTGGGGAAAAACTGTTTTTT.

This chain uses TRBV4-2 with TRBJ2-3; tentative D call: TRBD2 (6 bases). V gave up 3 bases and J gave up 2 bases, with 12 bases separating them. There are 15 residues in the CDR3. CDR1 LGHNA and CDR2 YNFKEQ come from the germline V gene. The CDR3 spells CASSHQRAITDTQYF. CDR3 nucleotide sequence: TGTGCCAGCAGCCACCAGCGGGCCATCACAGATACGCAGTATTTT.

There are a few counts of this clonotype. V usage is TRBV27 and J usage is TRBJ2-5, with D possibly matching TRBD1 (5 bases). Germline CDR1 is MNHEY and CDR2 is SMNVEV (reference sequence). The length of the CDR3 is 14 residues. Trimming pared 1 base from V and 5 bases from J, leaving 11 bases between. CDR3 sequence (DNA): TGTGCCAGCAGTTTATATCCCAGGGTTGAGACCCAGTACTTC. This encodes CASSLYPRVETQYF.